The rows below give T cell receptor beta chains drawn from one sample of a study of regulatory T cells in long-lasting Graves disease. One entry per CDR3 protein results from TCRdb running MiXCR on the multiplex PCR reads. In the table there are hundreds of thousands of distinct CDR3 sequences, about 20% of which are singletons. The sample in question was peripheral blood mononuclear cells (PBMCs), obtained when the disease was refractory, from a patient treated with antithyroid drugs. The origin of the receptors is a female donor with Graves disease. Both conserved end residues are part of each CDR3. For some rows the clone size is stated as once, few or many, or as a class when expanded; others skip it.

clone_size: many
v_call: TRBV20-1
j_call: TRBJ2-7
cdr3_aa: CSARAPLTAYEQYF

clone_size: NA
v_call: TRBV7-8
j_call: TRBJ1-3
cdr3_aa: CASLKGRAGDLHTIYF

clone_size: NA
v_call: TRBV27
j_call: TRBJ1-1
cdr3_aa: CASSFGSVGEAFF

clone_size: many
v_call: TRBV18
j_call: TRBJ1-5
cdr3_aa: CASTRRSNQPQHF

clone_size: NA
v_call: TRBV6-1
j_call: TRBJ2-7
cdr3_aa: CASRRGSYEQYF

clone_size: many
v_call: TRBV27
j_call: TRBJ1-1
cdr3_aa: CASRQGNTEAFF

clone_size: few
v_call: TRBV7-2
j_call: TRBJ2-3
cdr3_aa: CASSLGPYTDTQYF

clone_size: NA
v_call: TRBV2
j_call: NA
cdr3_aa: CASSVGREHEQFF

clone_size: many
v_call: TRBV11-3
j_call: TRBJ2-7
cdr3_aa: CASSAAGTGSYEQYF

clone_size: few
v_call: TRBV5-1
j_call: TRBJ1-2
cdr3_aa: CASRYSRVYGYTF

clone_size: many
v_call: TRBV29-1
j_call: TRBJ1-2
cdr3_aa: CSVASGDTYGYTF

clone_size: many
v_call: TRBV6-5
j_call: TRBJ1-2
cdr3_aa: CASSYNSVYGYTF

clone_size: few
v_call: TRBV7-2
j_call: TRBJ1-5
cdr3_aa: CASSLVAGANQPQHF

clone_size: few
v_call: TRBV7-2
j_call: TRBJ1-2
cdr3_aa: CASSLFGFGTGEYGYTF

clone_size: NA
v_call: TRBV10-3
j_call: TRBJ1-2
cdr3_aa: CAISEPDRGGYTF

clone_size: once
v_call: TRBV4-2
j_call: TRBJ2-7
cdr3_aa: CASSQAQTSAYEQYF

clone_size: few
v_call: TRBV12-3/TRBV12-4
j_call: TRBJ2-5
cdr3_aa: CASSLGPGSQETQYF

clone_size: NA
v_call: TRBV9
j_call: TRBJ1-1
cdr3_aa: CASSVGVGLDTEAFF

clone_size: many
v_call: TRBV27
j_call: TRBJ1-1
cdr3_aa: CASSFSGRDGTEAFF

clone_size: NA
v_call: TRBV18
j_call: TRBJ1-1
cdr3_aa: CASSPAGSRSAEAFF

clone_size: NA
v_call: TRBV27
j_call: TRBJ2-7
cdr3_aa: CASSPQGTGTYEQYF

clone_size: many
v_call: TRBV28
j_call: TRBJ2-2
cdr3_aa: CASTRQGYTGELFF

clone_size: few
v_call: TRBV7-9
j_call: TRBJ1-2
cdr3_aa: CASSLGWGNYGYTF

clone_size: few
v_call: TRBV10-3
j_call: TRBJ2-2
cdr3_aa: CAISGGTGQKVMTGKLFF

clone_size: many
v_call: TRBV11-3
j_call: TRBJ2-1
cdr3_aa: CASSSRWERLNEQFF

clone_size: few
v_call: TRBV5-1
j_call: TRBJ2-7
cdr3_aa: CASSLDWEYEQYF

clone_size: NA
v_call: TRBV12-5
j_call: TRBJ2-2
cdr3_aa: CASVRDTYTGELSF

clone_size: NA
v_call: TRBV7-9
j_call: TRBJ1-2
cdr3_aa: CASSLTGSLYGYTF

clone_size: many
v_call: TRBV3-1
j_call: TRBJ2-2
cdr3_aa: CASGTAVAGELFF

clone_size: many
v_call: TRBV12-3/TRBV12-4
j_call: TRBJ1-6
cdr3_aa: CASSAPGEHSPLHF

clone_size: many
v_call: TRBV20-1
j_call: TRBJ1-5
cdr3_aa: CSAADPDQPQHF

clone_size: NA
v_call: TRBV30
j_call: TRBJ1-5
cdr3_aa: CAWSRQGNFNQPQHF

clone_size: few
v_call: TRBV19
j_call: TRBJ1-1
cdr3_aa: CASSMGETRNTEAFF

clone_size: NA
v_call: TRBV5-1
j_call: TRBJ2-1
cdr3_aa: CASTSGAQGGYEQFF

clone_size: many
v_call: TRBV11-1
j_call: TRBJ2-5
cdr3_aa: CASSATGAGPQETQYF

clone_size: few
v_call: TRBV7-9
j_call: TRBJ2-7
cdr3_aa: CASSLGEDSSYSYEQYF

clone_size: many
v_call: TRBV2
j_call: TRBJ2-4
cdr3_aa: CASSSSKNIQYF

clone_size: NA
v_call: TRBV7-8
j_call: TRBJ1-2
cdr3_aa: CASSLIQGNNYGYTF

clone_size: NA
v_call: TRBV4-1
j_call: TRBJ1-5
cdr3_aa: CASSQRPAGASQPQHF

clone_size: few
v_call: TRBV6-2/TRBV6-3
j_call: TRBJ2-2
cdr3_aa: CASSLRDRAIVNTGELFF

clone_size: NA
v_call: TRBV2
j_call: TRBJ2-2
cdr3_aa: CASSLRTLPGELFF

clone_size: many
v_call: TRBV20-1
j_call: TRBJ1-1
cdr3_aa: CSARDSGKGPNTEAFF

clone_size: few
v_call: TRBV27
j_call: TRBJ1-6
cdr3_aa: CASSLSSVGSPLHF

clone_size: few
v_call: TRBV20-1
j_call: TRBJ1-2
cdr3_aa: CSARAVDSKNYGYTF

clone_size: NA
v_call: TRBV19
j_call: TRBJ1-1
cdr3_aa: CASSIGGSTEAFF

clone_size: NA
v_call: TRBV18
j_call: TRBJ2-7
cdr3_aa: CASSPARQGDYEQYF

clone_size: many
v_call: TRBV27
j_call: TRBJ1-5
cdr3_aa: CASSLSGGATQPQHF

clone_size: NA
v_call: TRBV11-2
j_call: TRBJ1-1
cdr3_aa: CASSIRGGQEHGAFF

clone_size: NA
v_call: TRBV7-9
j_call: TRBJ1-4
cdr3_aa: CASTLADDSFKKLFF

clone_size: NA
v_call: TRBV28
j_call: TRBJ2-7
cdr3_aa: CASSPLPGQGGYEQYF

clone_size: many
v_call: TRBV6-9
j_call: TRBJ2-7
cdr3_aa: CASSYIAGGSYEQYF

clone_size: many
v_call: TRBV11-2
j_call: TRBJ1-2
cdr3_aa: CASSLESGINGYTF